What follows are 3 T cell receptor beta chains derived from one specimen sequenced in a study of T cell changes during pregnancy in multiple sclerosis. TCRdb's table, derived via immunoSEQ multiplex PCR, lists solely in-frame clones and lacks some. The data show under 55,000 clones, about 89% seen once. The sequencing used CD8+ T cells from peripheral blood mononuclear cells, collected after pregnancy. These receptors originate from a female donor with multiple sclerosis, enrolled in a pregnancy study.

This sequence joins TRBV2 and TRBJ2-5; TRBD1 aligns across 9 bases. Trimming removed 3 bases from V and 4 bases from J; junction bases left unmatched: 9. Looked up from germline, CDR1 is SNHLY and CDR2 is FYNNEI. CDR3 length equals 16 residues. This chain's CDR3 is CASSDLDRGVGETQYF. CDR3 DNA sequence: TGTGCCAGCAGTGATCTGGACAGGGGAGTTGGAGAGACCCAGTACTTC.

V usage is TRBV4-1 and J usage is TRBJ1-6; 7 positions match TRBD1. CDR3 length: 15 residues. V dropped 3 bases and J dropped 7; count of bases not matched to a gene: 6. Germline loops: CDR1 MGHRA, CDR2 YSYEKL. Here the CDR3 reads CASSHRQGANSPLHF. The CDR3 DNA reads as TGCGCCAGCAGCCATCGACAGGGCGCCAATTCACCCCTCCACTTT.

CDR3 DNA sequence: TGTGCTAGTGCAGGCCCGGGAAAGATTATGGAGCCCCAGCATTTT. Its translation is CASAGPGKIMEPQHF. This chain connects TRBV12-5 to TRBJ1-5; D not resolved. The CDR3 totals 15 residues. The V gene lost 7 bases and the J gene lost 8 bases, with 21 bases spanning the gap. The germline V gene has CDR1 LGHNT and CDR2 FRNRAP.